The 12 T cell receptor beta chains listed next were all sequenced from one sample in a study of T cell repertoires in cytomegalovirus infection. TCRdb reprocessed the reads with MiXCR, giving one entry per CDR3 protein. The table shows about 530,000 distinct CDR3 sequences, with around a quarter occurring only once. Sequencing was carried out using PBMCs. These receptors originate from a human donor in good health (CMV status not recorded). Some clones in this sample may be carry-over from other donors' samples.

DNA of the CDR3: TGTGCCAGCAGTGTGGCCCGAAATTCACCCCTCCACTTT. Translation: CASSVARNSPLHF. The chain employs TRBV6-1 and TRBJ1-6; no clear D. Per germline, CDR1 MNHNS and CDR2 SASEGT. Trimming removed 4 bases from V and 7 bases from J, with 8 bases in between. This CDR3 has 13 residues.

This clonotype was recorded at least ten times. The genes are TRBV7-2 and TRBJ1-2, with 9 nucleotides matching TRBD1. This CDR3 region has 14 residues. Per the germline V gene, CDR1 is SGHTA and CDR2 is FQGNSA. V shed 5 bases, J shed 4 bases, and the junction held 5 bases outside the gene matches. CDR3 amino acids: CASSQGTGTYGYTF. CDR3 bases: TGTGCCAGCAGCCAAGGGACAGGGACCTATGGCTACACCTTC.

This chain joins TRBV5-6 and TRBJ2-7, with 8 bases lining up with TRBD1. CDR1 and CDR2 from the germline V gene are SGHDT and YYEEEE. The length of the CDR3 is 15 residues. J gave up 3 bases and V 4 bases, and 9 bases lay outside the gene matches. In nucleotides, the CDR3 is TGTGCCAGCAGCCCGAGGGGGACAGGAATCTACGAGCAGTACTTC. This codes for CASSPRGTGIYEQYF.

The gene calls are TRBV15 and TRBJ1-2, with D perhaps matching TRBD1 (6 bases). CDR1 LNHNV and CDR2 YYDKDF come from the germline V gene (reference sequence). The V end was cut by 0 bases, the J end by 1 base, with 12 bases between. This CDR3 contains 16 residues. Here the CDR3 reads CATSREYRAINYGYTF. DNA for the CDR3: TGTGCCACCAGCAGAGAATACAGGGCTATTAACTATGGCTACACCTTC.

Turning to this clonotype: A read error is likely, as this CDR3 ends without the conserved phenylalanine or tryptophan. In DNA, the CDR3 is TGTGCCAGCAGTCGGGTAGCGGGGGAAAAACTGTTTTCT. Translated, it gives CASSRVAGEKLFS. This chain uses TRBV6-2 or TRBV6-3 with TRBJ1-4, with D hard to call. Trimming pared 5 bases from V and 8 bases from J, leaving 12 bases between. The CDR3 is 13 amino acids. Germline V gene sequence: CDR1 MNHEY, CDR2 SVGEGT.

This clonotype was detected ten times or more. The rearrangement links TRBV7-2 to TRBJ2-1; a weak D match, TRBD2 (5 bases). CDR1 SGHTA and CDR2 FQGNSA come from the germline V gene. This CDR3 is built from 17 residues. V dropped 5 bases and J dropped 9 bases, with 26 bases sitting between them. This chain's CDR3 is CASSPPSLASGNGEQFF. CDR3 nucleotide sequence: TGTGCCAGCAGCCCCCCTAGCTTAGCATCTGGGAACGGTGAGCAGTTCTTC.

This clonotype has ten or more counts. The chain links TRBV7-9 to TRBJ2-1; 10 bases fit TRBD1. CDR1 SEHNR and CDR2 FQNEAQ come from the germline V gene (reference sequence). Trimming removed 6 bases from V and 8 bases from J; junction bases left unmatched: 10. This CDR3 comprises 15 residues. CDR3 nucleotides: TGTGCCAGCAGGCGCCGGGACAGGGGACTGGATGAGCAGTTCTTC. Translated, it gives CASRRRDRGLDEQFF.

The chain joins TRBV4-3 to TRBJ1-2; D not certain. V lost 1 base, J lost 7 bases, and 7 bases lay in between. Germline CDR1 LGHNA, CDR2 YSLEER. The CDR3 runs 12 residues. The CDR3 nucleotides read TGCGCCAGCAGCCAAGGGGTCACTGGCTACACCTTC. Translated, it gives CASSQGVTGYTF.

The sample holds many counts of this clonotype. The chain combines TRBV7-6 with TRBJ2-3; no reliable D call. CDR1 and CDR2 (germline): SGHVS, FNYEAQ. The CDR3 contains 18 residues. V was clipped by 1 base and J by 2 bases, with 19 bases between them. The CDR3: CASSLDFYSTQSTDTQYF. The CDR3 DNA reads TGTGCCAGCAGCTTAGATTTCTACTCTACCCAGTCCACAGATACGCAGTATTTT.

The gene calls are TRBV6-2 or TRBV6-3 and TRBJ2-1, with D possibly being TRBD1 (7 bases). CDR1 is MNHEY and CDR2 is SVGEGT in the germline V gene. This CDR3 is built from 13 residues. The V end lost 6 bases, the J end lost 10 bases, and 16 bases lay between the germline ends. The CDR3 sequence is CASSPQGGAEQFF. CDR3 in DNA: TGTGCCAGCAGCCCCCAGGGGGGCGCGGAGCAGTTCTTC.

This clonotype was found many times. The chain combines TRBV12-3 or TRBV12-4 with TRBJ2-1, with 16 bases that match TRBD2. This CDR3 is 19 amino acids long. J was trimmed by 3 bases and V by 6 bases; bases with no gene match: 11. CDR3 sequence: CASRQTGLAGGPNYNEQFF. The DNA of the CDR3 is TGTGCCAGCAGGCAGACGGGACTAGCGGGAGGGCCAAACTACAATGAGCAGTTCTTC.

The V gene is TRBV7-6, the J gene TRBJ1-1, with D possibly being TRBD1 (6 bases). Trimming removed 4 bases from V and 4 bases from J, with 22 bases in between. The CDR3 has 17 residues. The germline CDR1 and CDR2 sequences are SGHVS and FNYEAQ. The CDR3 protein is CASSSWVAGEGGTEAFF. The DNA for the CDR3 is TGTGCCAGCAGCTCCTGGGTGGCAGGGGAGGGGGGCACTGAAGCTTTCTTT.